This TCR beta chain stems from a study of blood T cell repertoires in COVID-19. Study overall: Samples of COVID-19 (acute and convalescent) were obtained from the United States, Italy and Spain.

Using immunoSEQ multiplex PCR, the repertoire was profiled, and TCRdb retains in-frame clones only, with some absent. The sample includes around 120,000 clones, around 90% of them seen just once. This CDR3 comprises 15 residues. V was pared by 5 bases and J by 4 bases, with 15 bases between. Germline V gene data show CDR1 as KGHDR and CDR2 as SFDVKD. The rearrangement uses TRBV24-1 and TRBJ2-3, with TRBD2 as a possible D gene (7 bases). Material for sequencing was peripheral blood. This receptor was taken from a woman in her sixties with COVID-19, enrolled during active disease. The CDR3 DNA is TGTGCCACCAGTGTGGGGGGGACAAGGGCAGATACGCAGTATTTT. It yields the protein CATSVGGTRADTQYF.